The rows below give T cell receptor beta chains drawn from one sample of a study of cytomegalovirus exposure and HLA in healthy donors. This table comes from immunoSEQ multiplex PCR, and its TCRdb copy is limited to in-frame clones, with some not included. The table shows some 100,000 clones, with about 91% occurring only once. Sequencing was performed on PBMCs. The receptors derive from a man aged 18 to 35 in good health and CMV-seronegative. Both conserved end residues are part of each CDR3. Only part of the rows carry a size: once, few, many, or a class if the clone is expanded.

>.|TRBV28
CATSRTSERYNEQFF
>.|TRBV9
CASSADSGEQFF
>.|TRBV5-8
CASSLGLVARPNEQFF
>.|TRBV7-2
CASSRNPGYEKLFF
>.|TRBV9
CASSATKNTGELFF
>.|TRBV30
CAWRHLGQGAVTGELFF
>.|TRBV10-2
CASSPEVSPGELFF
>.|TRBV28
CASTTPARGPQETQYF
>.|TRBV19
CASQPSGGLYEQYF
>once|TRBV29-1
CSVAFASGTTDTQYF
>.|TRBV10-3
CAISVSSGDYNEQFF
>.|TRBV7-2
CASSARSSGANVLTF
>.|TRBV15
CATSRTQGDSNQPQHF
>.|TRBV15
CATSRDPRDINSLFF
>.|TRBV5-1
CASSSIPANEQYF
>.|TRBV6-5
CASRFGQETQYF
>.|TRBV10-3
CAIRNGTGNTEAFF
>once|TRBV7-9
CASSPEGSFYEQYF
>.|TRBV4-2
CASSQEGGTNNEQFF
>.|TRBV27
CASSTARGGYEQYF
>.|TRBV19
CASNKKPGTGVHEQYF
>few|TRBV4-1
CASRHTGIGSPLHF
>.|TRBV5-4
CASSLDGPVNTEAFF
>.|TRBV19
CASSKDKGTTRIYNEQFF
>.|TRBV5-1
CASSLALAGSEQYF
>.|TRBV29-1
CSVEPGTRYGYTF
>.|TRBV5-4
CASSSDPRNTEAFF
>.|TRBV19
CASSMGGRETQYF
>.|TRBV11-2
CASSPHSGIAKNIQYF
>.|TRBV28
CASTKTGISEKLFF
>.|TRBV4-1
CASSFSLAGVYEQYF
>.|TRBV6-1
CASSESKVAATDTQYF
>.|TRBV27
CASSRPGTVDNEQFF
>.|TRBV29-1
CSVQGQYSGNTIYF
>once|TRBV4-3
CASSQGPSGGAFNEQFF
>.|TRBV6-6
CASSYSGGQPNQPQHF
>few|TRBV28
CASSTGFDEKLFF
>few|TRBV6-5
CASSYNGKNSPLHF
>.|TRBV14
CASSLSGTSTDTQYF
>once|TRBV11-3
CASSAGTAARELFF
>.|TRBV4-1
CASSQLLLGTSGNNEQFF
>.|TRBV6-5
CASSYDLGRGAQYF
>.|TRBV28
CASSLTVTHYNEQFF
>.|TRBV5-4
CASSRLAGAGGELFF
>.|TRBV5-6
CASNNPSGRNTGELFF
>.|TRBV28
CASSLYAGGEQYF
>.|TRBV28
CASSGPQSSYGYTF
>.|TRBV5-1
CASSLAGQVLSPLHF
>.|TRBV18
CASSPPSAGGASQFF
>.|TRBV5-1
CASSLSGGRVGTDTQYF
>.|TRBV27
CASSRRSGTRSTDTQYF